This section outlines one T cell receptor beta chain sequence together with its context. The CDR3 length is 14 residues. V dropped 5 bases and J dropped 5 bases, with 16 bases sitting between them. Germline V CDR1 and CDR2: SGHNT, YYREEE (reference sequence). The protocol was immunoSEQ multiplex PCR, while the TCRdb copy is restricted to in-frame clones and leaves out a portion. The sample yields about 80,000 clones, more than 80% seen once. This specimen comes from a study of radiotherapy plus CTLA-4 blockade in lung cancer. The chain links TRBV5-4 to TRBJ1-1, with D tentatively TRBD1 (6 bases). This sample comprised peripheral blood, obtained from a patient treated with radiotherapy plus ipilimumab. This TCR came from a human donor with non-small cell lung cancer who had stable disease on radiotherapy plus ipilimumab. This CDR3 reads CASRKQGWGTEAFF. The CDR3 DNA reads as TGTGCCAGCAGAAAACAGGGATGGGGGACTGAAGCTTTCTTT.